This entry lists 21 T cell receptor beta chains sequenced from one sample in a study of T cell repertoires in cytomegalovirus infection. TCRdb reprocessed the reads with MiXCR, giving one entry per CDR3 protein. This sample has 700,000 to 900,000 distinct CDR3 sequences, with almost 30% found just once. No antigens are known for them. The sequencing used cultured CD8+ T cells from PBMCs, collected from culture after CMV antigen stimulation. Receptors were obtained from a human donor in good health (CMV status not recorded). Some clones in this sample may be carry-over from other donors' samples.

This clonotype has a single count. The chain combines TRBV11-3 with TRBJ2-3, with D maybe TRBD2 (7 bases). V dropped 3 bases and J dropped 1 base, with 20 bases sitting between them. CDR1 is SGHNT and CDR2 is YENEEA in the germline V gene. The CDR3 runs to 18 residues. The CDR3 loop is CASSLAGAKTPCTDTQYF. The CDR3 DNA follows: TGTGCCAGCAGCTTGGCGGGGGCCAAGACCCCCTGCACAGATACGCAGTATTTT. The entire variable domain, with the rest obtained from reference TRBV11-3 and TRBJ2-3, is as follows: EAGVVQSPRYKIIEKKQPVAFWCNPISGHNTLYWYLQNLGQGPELLIRYENEEAVDDSQLPKDRFSAERLKGVDSTLKIQPAELGDSAVYLCASSLAGAKTPCTDTQYFGPGTRLTVL.

The chain couples TRBV24-1 to TRBJ2-5, with 10 nucleotides matching TRBD1. After removal of 3 bases from V and 3 bases from J, the junction contained 6 bases not matched to a gene. Looked up from germline, CDR1 is KGHDR and CDR2 is SFDVKD. The length of the CDR3 is 16 residues. In nucleotides, the CDR3 is TGTGCCACCAGTGATGCCGCCGGGACAGGGGAAGAGACCCAGTACTTC. Encoded protein: CATSDAAGTGEETQYF.

The chain carries TRBV19 and TRBJ1-2, with 7 positions matching TRBD1. Germline V CDR1 and CDR2: LNHDA, SQIVND (reference sequence). Trimming removed 6 bases from V and 4 bases from J; junction bases left unmatched: 11. This CDR3 has 15 residues. CDR3: CASSSRGQVFYGYTF. The CDR3 coding sequence is TGTGCCAGTAGCAGCCGCGGACAGGTCTTCTATGGCTACACCTTC.

The chain has TRBV2 and TRBJ2-1; tentatively, D is TRBD1 (5 bases). CDR1 and CDR2 (germline): SNHLY, FYNNEI. The CDR3 is made up of 15 amino acids. V gave up 3 bases and J gave up 4 bases, with 13 bases separating them. Written as DNA, the CDR3 is TGTGCCAGCAGTGAGGAGTGGGGCAAGTACAATGAGCAGTTCTTC. This translates into CASSEEWGKYNEQFF.

This clonotype was counted between two and nine times. V usage is TRBV5-6 and J usage is TRBJ1-1, with TRBD1 matching 12 bases. The germline V gene encodes CDR1 SGHDT and CDR2 YYEEEE. Trimming at V came to 3 bases and at J to 1 base, leaving 7 bases not matched to a gene. There are 17 residues in the CDR3. CDR3 in DNA: TGTGCCAGCAGCTGGGGACAGGGGGCGCGGGGGAACACTGAAGCTTTCTTT. Residues: CASSWGQGARGNTEAFF.

Only a few counts were recorded for this clonotype. An end of the junction differs from the germline gene, which may be a read error. The chain uses TRBV7-7 and TRBJ2-7, with D possibly called TRBD1 or TRBD2 (6 bases each). The length of the CDR3 is 15 residues. The germline V gene has CDR1 SSHAT and CDR2 FNYEAQ (reference sequence). The CDR3 region is CASSFGGGRDYEQYF. CDR3 sequence (DNA): TGTGCTAGCAGCTTTGGAGGGGGAAGAGACTACGAGCAGTACTTC.

In its sample, this clonotype was seen a few times. V gene TRBV19 combines with J gene TRBJ1-2; the match to TRBD1 covers 8 bases. Trimming took 5 bases from V and 7 from J; bases not matched to a gene: 6. Per the germline V gene, CDR1 is LNHDA and CDR2 is SQIVND (reference sequence). The CDR3 sequence is 13 residues long. For the CDR3, the DNA is TGTGCCAGTAGTTTTGGACAGGGTCGTGGCTACACCTTC. Protein product: CASSFGQGRGYTF.

This clonotype was detected many times. The CDR3 nucleotides read TGTGCCAGCAGTTTGGACGGCCTAGGACTGTTTTTT. Translated, it gives CASSLDGLGLFF. The genes are TRBV6-2 or TRBV6-3 and TRBJ1-4; unclear D gene. Germline assignment: CDR1 MNHEY and CDR2 SVGEGT. CDR3 length: 12 amino acids. V lost 4 bases and J 13 bases, leaving 13 bases between the germline ends.

V and J are TRBV5-4 and TRBJ1-2, with D possibly being TRBD1 (6 bases). CDR1 is SGHNT, CDR2 YYREEE, per germline (reference sequence). Deletions cut 4 bases from V and 8 bases from J, with 18 bases between. The CDR3 loop spans 14 amino acids. The CDR3 is CASSGDTQMRGYTF. CDR3 DNA sequence: TGTGCCAGCAGCGGGGACACTCAAATGAGGGGCTACACCTTC.

At least ten counts were recorded for this clonotype. The gene calls are TRBV7-9 and TRBJ2-7, with D hard to call. Trimming removed 0 bases at V and 3 bases at J, with 12 bases between. The CDR3 covers 15 residues. Germline loops: CDR1 SEHNR, CDR2 FQNEAQ (reference sequence). The CDR3: CASSLAGPQGYEQYF. CDR3 bases: TGTGCCAGCAGCTTAGCTGGGCCCCAAGGCTACGAGCAGTACTTC.

The rearrangement uses TRBV15 and TRBJ1-3; unclear D gene. Trimming stripped 0 bases from V and 0 bases from J, with 9 bases between. The V gene's germline CDR1 is LNHNV and CDR2 YYDKDF (reference sequence). The CDR3 runs to 16 residues. The CDR3 DNA reads as TGTGCCACCAGCAGAGATCAGAGCTACTCTGGAAACACCATATATTTT. It translates to CATSRDQSYSGNTIYF.

This clonotype was counted at least ten times. The V call is TRBV10-3, the J call TRBJ2-2; tentatively, D is TRBD1 or TRBD2 (5 bases each). The germline V and J ends were trimmed by 0 bases and 4 bases, with 12 bases remaining between them. This CDR3 is built from 16 residues. CDR1 and CDR2 (germline): ENHRY, SYGVKD. CDR3 sequence (DNA): TGTGCCATCAGTGAGTCTCGAGGGGCAGTCACCGGGGAGCTGTTTTTT. Its protein is CAISESRGAVTGELFF.

Only one count was recorded for this clonotype. The V call is TRBV7-9, the J call TRBJ2-5; a possible D gene is TRBD2 (6 bases). Between the trimmed V and J ends, which lost 2 bases and 4 bases, there was a span of 11 bases. Germline-derived CDR1 and CDR2 are SEHNR and FQNEAQ (reference sequence). CDR3 length: 14 amino acids. The CDR3 protein is CASSLNLGGETQYF. The CDR3 bases are TGTGCCAGCAGCTTAAACCTCGGGGGAGAGACCCAGTACTTC. Full variable domain (remainder filled in from reference TRBV7-9 and TRBJ2-5): DTGVSQNPRHKITKRGQNVTFRCDPISEHNRLYWYRQTLGQGPEFLTYFQNEAQLEKSRLLSDRFSAERPKGSFSTLEIQRTEQGDSAMYLCASSLNLGGETQYFGPGTRLLVL.

V gene TRBV5-4 combines with J gene TRBJ2-7, with 10 bases identical to TRBD1. CDR1 is SGHNT, CDR2 YYREEE, per germline (reference sequence). CDR3 length: 15 amino acids. Trimming at V came to 4 bases and at J to 3 bases, leaving 7 bases not matched to a gene. The CDR3 loop reads CASSVGTGVNYEQYV. Written as DNA, the CDR3 is TGTGCCAGCAGCGTGGGGACAGGGGTAAACTACGAGCAGTACGTC.

The chain carries TRBV7-2 and TRBJ1-1, with D possibly TRBD1 on 6 matching bases. The CDR3 contains 15 residues. CDR1 and CDR2 from the germline V gene are SGHTA and FQGNSA. V lost 2 bases and J 5 bases, leaving 15 bases between the germline ends. Here the CDR3 reads CASSLSYPGQTEAFF. The CDR3 DNA is TGTGCCAGCAGCTTATCGTACCCTGGACAGACTGAAGCTTTCTTT.

This clonotype was observed a handful of times. The chain combines TRBV5-4 with TRBJ1-6; 7 bases are shared with TRBD1. The J segment lost 5 bases and the V segment lost 4 bases, leaving 6 bases of the junction unmatched. Germline V CDR1 and CDR2: SGHNT, YYREEE (reference sequence). The CDR3 consists of 15 residues. The CDR3 reads CASSPWTGDNSPLHF. In DNA, the CDR3 is TGTGCCAGCAGCCCCTGGACAGGAGATAATTCACCCCTCCACTTT.

The chain has TRBV3-1 and TRBJ2-4; the D gene is possibly TRBD2 (5 bases). The germline V gene has CDR1 LGHDT and CDR2 YNNKEL (reference sequence). V was cut by 1 base and J by 5 bases, with 9 bases left in between. This CDR3 contains 14 residues. The CDR3 coding sequence is TGTGCCAGCAGCCAAGGAGGGTACCAAAACATTCAGTACTTC. It is translated as CASSQGGYQNIQYF.

The chain uses TRBV4-1 and TRBJ2-7; D remains ambiguous. V gave up 0 bases and J gave up 6 bases, with 9 bases separating them. The CDR3 has 13 amino acids. Germline loops: CDR1 MGHRA, CDR2 YSYEKL. Here the CDR3 DNA reads TGCGCCAGCAGCCAAGAGGTCTTGCTCGAGCAGTACTTC. The encoded protein is CASSQEVLLEQYF.

This clonotype was observed a few times. The chain is built from TRBV28 and TRBJ2-5; TRBD1 aligns across 9 bases. V lost 3 bases to trimming and J lost 7 bases; unmatched junction nucleotides: 6. This CDR3 is built from 14 residues. CDR1 is MDHEN, CDR2 SYDVKM, per germline. The CDR3 sequence is CASSLWTGVWTQYF. The CDR3 nucleotides are TGTGCCAGCAGTTTGTGGACAGGGGTGTGGACCCAGTACTTC.

This clonotype was seen a few times. The chain uses TRBV7-9 and TRBJ1-3, with unresolved D. CDR3 size: 12 residues. Germline CDR1 SEHNR, CDR2 FQNEAQ (reference sequence). V was cut by 2 bases and J by 8 bases, with 7 bases left in between. The CDR3 DNA sequence: TGTGCCAGCAGCTTACCCCGAGACACCATATATTTT. Its protein product is CASSLPRDTIYF.

This clonotype was seen a few times. V gene TRBV12-5 combines with J gene TRBJ1-1; possibly TRBD1 for D (6 bases). The CDR3 has 14 amino acids. Germline V gives CDR1 LGHNT, CDR2 FRNRAP. V was trimmed by 3 bases and J by 7 bases, leaving 15 bases between them. The CDR3 DNA reads as TGTGCTAGTGGTTTCGGACAGATCTTTTATGAAGCTTTCTTT. Protein product: CASGFGQIFYEAFF.